One and the same sample provided the 17 T cell receptor beta chains below, sequenced in a study of cytomegalovirus exposure and HLA in healthy donors. PCR primers comprised 60 Vbeta and 13 Jbeta primers. This table comes from immunoSEQ multiplex PCR, and its TCRdb copy is limited to in-frame clones, with some not included. The data show 95,000 to 100,000 clones, roughly three quarters seen once. Sequenced sample: PBMCs. The origin of the receptors is a man aged 35-49 years in good health and CMV-seronegative.

This clone was recorded a few times. One junction end disagrees with the germline gene, perhaps due to a read error. This chain connects TRBV7-9 to TRBJ2-3, with D possibly being TRBD1 (6 bases). CDR3 length: 18 amino acids. CDR1 and CDR2 (germline): SEHNR, FQNEAQ (reference sequence). The CDR3 spells CSSSPHPGAGEVPDTQYF. CDR3 DNA: TGTTCCAGCAGCCCCCATCCAGGGGCGGGCGAGGTCCCAGATACGCAGTATTTT.

The chain uses TRBV11-2 and TRBJ2-2, with 12 positions matching TRBD2. The CDR3 is 16 residues long. V lost 4 bases and J lost 4; bases outside the gene matches: 4. The germline V gene encodes CDR1 SGHAT and CDR2 FQNNGV. In DNA form, the CDR3 reads TGTGCCAGCAGCTCCCAGACTAGCGGGGGCACCGGGGAGCTGTTTTTT. Protein sequence: CASSSQTSGGTGELFF. The complete variable domain, with remaining parts taken from reference TRBV11-2 and TRBJ2-2, reads EAGVAQSPRYKIIEKRQSVAFWCNPISGHATLYWYQQILGQGPKLLIQFQNNGVVDDSQLPKDRFSAERLKGVDSTLKIQPAKLEDSAVYLCASSSQTSGGTGELFFGEGSRLTVL.

A note on this clone: Other nucleotide sequences in the sample specify the same CDR3. The chain carries TRBV2 and TRBJ1-4; D may be TRBD1 (6 bases). V shed 8 bases and J shed 5 bases, with 12 bases lying between them. CDR3 size: 13 residues. The germline gives CDR1 SNHLY, CDR2 FYNNEI. The CDR3 spells CASLAGTNEKLFF. The CDR3 region has the DNA TGTGCCAGCCTAGCCGGGACAAATGAAAAACTGTTTTTT.

A remark on this clone: No DNA is shown, since the ends of the CDR3 on it are uncertain; the CDR3 is the one TCRdb lists. J is TRBJ1-6 and V is TRBV5-1; no DNA check was done on the table's D call, TRBD1. CDR1 is SGHRS, CDR2 YFSETQ, per germline. The CDR3 is made up of 15 amino acids, end residues included. This CDR3 reads CASSFGPGDNSPLHF.

J is TRBJ2-1 and V is TRBV25-1; D gene unclear. Germline CDR1 MGHDK, CDR2 SYGVNS. The CDR3 extends over 18 amino acids. V dropped 4 bases and J dropped 0 bases, with 19 bases sitting between them. The CDR3 nucleotides read TGTGCCAGCAGTGGCCGACATAATCGATCGAGCTCCTACAATGAGCAGTTCTTC. It codes for CASSGRHNRSSSYNEQFF.

The J gene is TRBJ1-1, the V gene TRBV19, with 7 bases identical to TRBD1. The CDR3 length is 15 residues. Germline lookup yields CDR1 LNHDA and CDR2 SQIVND (reference sequence). Trimming removed 10 bases from V and 6 bases from J; junction bases left unmatched: 17. The DNA of the CDR3 is TGTGCCACCAAGACCCCGGGACAGAGGACCTCTGAAGCTTTCTTT. As protein: CATKTPGQRTSEAFF.

The chain couples TRBV6-1 to TRBJ1-4; TRBD1 aligns across 10 bases. Germline V gene lookup returns CDR1 MNHNS and CDR2 SASEGT. The junction had 7 bases not matched to a gene; V was cut back by 10 bases and J by 8 bases. The CDR3 covers 13 residues. CDR3 bases: TGTGCCATCGAAGGGACAGGGGTGGAAAAACTGTTTTTT. This gives the protein CAIEGTGVEKLFF.

The chain is built from TRBV7-2 and TRBJ2-7, with D possibly being TRBD1 (6 bases). The CDR3 extends over 15 amino acids. The germline V gene has CDR1 SGHTA and CDR2 FQGNSA. The germline V and J ends were trimmed by 1 base and 2 bases, with 12 bases remaining between them. For the CDR3, the DNA is TGTGCCAGCAGCTTAGGCCCGGACAGAACCTACGAGCAGTACTTC. It encodes CASSLGPDRTYEQYF.

This clone came up a few times. The genes are TRBV18 and TRBJ1-2; D gene uncertain. The CDR3 extends over 17 amino acids. Trimming stripped 3 bases from V and 0 bases from J, with 17 bases between. Looked up from germline, CDR1 is KGHSH and CDR2 is LQKENI. CDR3 nucleotides: TGTGCCAGCTCACCTAGGGAGGACCTGACCTCTAACTATGGCTACACCTTC. It yields the protein CASSPREDLTSNYGYTF. The full variable domain, in which reference TRBV18 and TRBJ1-2 provide the parts outside the CDR3, is NAGVMQNPRHLVRRRGQEARLRCSPMKGHSHVYWYRQLPEEGLKFMVYLQKENIIDESGMPKERFSAEFPKEGPSILRIQQVVRGDSAAYFCASSPREDLTSNYGYTFGSGTRLTVV.

The chain recombines TRBV5-4 with TRBJ2-3, with TRBD2 matching 8 bases. With 0 bases clipped from V and 0 bases from J, the junction kept 3 bases outside the gene matches. The CDR3 is 16 amino acids. Germline loops: CDR1 SGHNT, CDR2 YYREEE (reference sequence). The CDR3 DNA reads as TGTGCCAGCAGCTTGGATGGCGGGGGGAGCACAGATACGCAGTATTTT. The encoded protein is CASSLDGGGSTDTQYF. Filled out from reference TRBV5-4 and TRBJ2-3, the complete variable domain reads ETGVTQSPTHLIKTRGQQVTLRCSSQSGHNTVSWYQQALGQGPQFIFQYYREEENGRGNFPPRFSGLQFPNYSSELNVNALELDDSALYLCASSLDGGGSTDTQYFGPGTRLTVL.

V gene TRBV4-1 combines with J gene TRBJ2-7, with TRBD2 matching over 9 bases. From germline, CDR1 is MGHRA and CDR2 YSYEKL. The CDR3 consists of 16 residues. V shed 3 bases and J 6 bases; nucleotides not matched to a gene: 12. CDR3 amino acids: CASSQLFSGGPREQYF. In DNA form, the CDR3 reads TGCGCCAGCAGCCAGTTATTTAGCGGGGGTCCTCGCGAGCAGTACTTC.

This clone was detected only once. The chain joins TRBV7-3 to TRBJ2-1, with 9 bases aligning to TRBD2. The CDR3 extends over 13 amino acids. Losses at the gene ends were 7 bases for V and 6 bases for J; bases not matched to a gene: 4. Germline lookup yields CDR1 SGHTA and CDR2 FQGTGA. The CDR3 nucleotides are TGTGCCAGCAAATCGCGGGGGGGCAATGAGCAGTTCTTC. As protein: CASKSRGGNEQFF.

This chain links TRBV2 with TRBJ2-5; a weak D match, TRBD2 (5 bases). The J call may be mistaken, given a closer DNA end match to TRBJ2-7. The CDR3 covers 14 residues. Germline CDR1 is SNHLY and CDR2 is FYNNEI. CDR3 nucleotides: TGTGCCAGCAGTGGGGGAGTAGTAGTGGGCGAGCAGTACTTC. Residues: CASSGGVVVGEQYF.

This rearrangement joins TRBV7-3 to TRBJ1-2; TRBD1 might be the D (5 bases). V dropped 5 bases and J dropped 2 bases, with 9 bases sitting between them. Germline V CDR1 and CDR2: SGHTA, FQGTGA. The CDR3 has 13 residues. CDR3 sequence (DNA): TGTGCCAGCAGCCCGGACAAGAACTATGGCTACACCTTC. Protein sequence: CASSPDKNYGYTF.

The V and J genes are TRBV5-8 and TRBJ2-1, with 9 nucleotides matching TRBD2. This CDR3 is built from 15 residues. The ends lost 9 bases at V and 8 bases at J; junction bases unmatched: 15. Germline lookup yields CDR1 SGHTS and CDR2 YDEGEE. The CDR3 coding sequence is TGTGCCAACCCATCGCTCAGCGGGGGGCCGTATGAGCAGTTCTTC. It yields the protein CANPSLSGGPYEQFF.

The genes are TRBV7-9 and TRBJ2-2, with D perhaps matching TRBD1 (5 bases). The CDR3 spans 13 residues. Germline CDR1 and CDR2: SEHNR and FQNEAQ (reference sequence). The V end was cut by 6 bases, the J end by 5 bases, with 10 bases between. CDR3 in DNA: TGTGCCAGCAGGGCTGACAGTACCGGGGAGCTGTTTTTT. Protein sequence: CASRADSTGELFF. The full variable domain, with the rest looked up from reference TRBV7-9 and TRBJ2-2, is DTGVSQNPRHKITKRGQNVTFRCDPISEHNRLYWYRQTLGQGPEFLTYFQNEAQLEKSRLLSDRFSAERPKGSFSTLEIQRTEQGDSAMYLCASRADSTGELFFGEGSRLTVL.

The CDR3 region is CASSFDRGINNEQFF. The CDR3 nucleotides are TGTGCCAGCAGCTTTGACAGGGGAATAAACAATGAGCAGTTCTTC. The rearrangement links TRBV11-2 to TRBJ2-1, with 8 bases fitting TRBD1. The germline V gene has CDR1 SGHAT and CDR2 FQNNGV. With V trimmed by 3 bases and J by 5 bases, 6 bases remained unmatched. There are 15 residues in the CDR3.